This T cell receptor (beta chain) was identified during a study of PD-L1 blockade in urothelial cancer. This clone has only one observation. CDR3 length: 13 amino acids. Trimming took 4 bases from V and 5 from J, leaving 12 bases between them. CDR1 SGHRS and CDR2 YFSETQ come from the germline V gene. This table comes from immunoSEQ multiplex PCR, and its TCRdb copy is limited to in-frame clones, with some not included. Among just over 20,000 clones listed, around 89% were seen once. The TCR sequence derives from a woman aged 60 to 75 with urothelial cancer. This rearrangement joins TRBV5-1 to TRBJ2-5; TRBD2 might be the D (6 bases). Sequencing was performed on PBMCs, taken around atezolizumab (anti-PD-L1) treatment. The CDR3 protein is CASSPGTLETQYF. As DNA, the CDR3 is TGCGCCAGCAGCCCCGGGACTTTGGAGACCCAGTACTTC.